The following is a TCR beta chain sequence with its context. The antigen remains unidentified. The sample originates from a study of cytomegalovirus exposure and HLA in healthy donors. Overall study findings and caveats: In vitro, three CMV-associated chains proved specific for CMV antigens. In a later analysis, TCR beta V- and J-gene trimming was associated with a missense DCLRE1C variant.

V gave up 3 bases and J gave up 1 base, with 8 bases separating them. The CDR3 extends over 14 amino acids. Germline V gene data show CDR1 as WSHSY and CDR2 as SAAADI. It was with 60 Vbeta and 13 Jbeta primers that the PCR ran. Sequencing used immunoSEQ multiplex PCR; TCRdb keeps in-frame clones, though not all of them. Found here are 85,000 or so clones; the top ten clones hold less than 1.5%. What was sequenced was PBMCs. The chain employs TRBV10-2 and TRBJ2-3; no clear D gene. This TCR came from a woman younger than 45 in good health and CMV-seronegative. The CDR3 reads CASSDVSRTDTQYF. The CDR3 bases are TGCGCCAGCAGTGACGTTTCCCGCACAGATACGCAGTATTTT.